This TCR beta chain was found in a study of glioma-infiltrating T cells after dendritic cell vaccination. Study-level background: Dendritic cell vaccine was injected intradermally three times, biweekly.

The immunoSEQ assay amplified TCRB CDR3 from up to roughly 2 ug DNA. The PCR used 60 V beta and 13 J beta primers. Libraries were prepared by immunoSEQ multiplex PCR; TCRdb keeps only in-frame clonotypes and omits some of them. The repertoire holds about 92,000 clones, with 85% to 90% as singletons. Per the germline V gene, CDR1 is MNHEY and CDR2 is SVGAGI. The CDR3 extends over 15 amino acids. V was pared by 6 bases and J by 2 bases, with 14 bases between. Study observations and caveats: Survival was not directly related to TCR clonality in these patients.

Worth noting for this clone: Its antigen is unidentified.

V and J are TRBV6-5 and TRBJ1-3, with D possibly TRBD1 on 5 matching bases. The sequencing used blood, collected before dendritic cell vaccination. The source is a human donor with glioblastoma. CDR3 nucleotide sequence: TGTGCCAGCAGCCAGGGCTCTTGGGCTGGAAACACCATATATTTT. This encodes CASSQGSWAGNTIYF.